This T cell receptor beta chain was retrieved from a study of glioma-infiltrating T cells. Worth noting for this clonotype: An end of the junction does not agree with germline; a read error may underlie this.

Using RNA template, CDR3s of TCR alpha and beta were amplified with iRepertoire arm-PCR. Input was roughly 85-450 ng of tissue mRNA or PBMC total RNA. TCRdb re-called the multiplex PCR reads through MiXCR, storing one row per CDR3 protein. The sample gives about 130,000 distinct CDR3 sequences, about 25% of which show up once; under 35% is in the top ten. Germline lookup yields CDR1 SGHTA and CDR2 FQGNSA. This CDR3 has 13 residues. The rearrangement links TRBV7-2 to TRBJ2-5; D uncertain. Sequencing was carried out using glioma tissue, nonneoplastic brain tissue, or PBMCs (not recorded which). The source is a human donor with low-grade glioma or glioblastoma, undergoing nonglioma brain surgery, or in good health (not recorded which). CDR3 sequence: CASSLVAEEIQYF. For the CDR3, the DNA is TGTGCCAGCAGCTTAGTTGCGGAAGAGATCCAGTACTTC.